This TCR beta chain originates from a study of T cell responses to AZD1222 COVID-19 vaccine. Study outcomes and limitations: Repertoire sampling occurred only after the peak T cell response.

On this clone: Its specificity is unknown.

TCRdb's copy holds only in-frame clones and misses some; the assay was immunoSEQ multiplex PCR. The sample lists more than 95,000 clones; around 90% were seen once. CDR1 is SGHRS, CDR2 YFSETQ, per germline. The CDR3 consists of 18 residues. Trimming left V 3 bases short and J 5 bases short, with 27 bases between. The chain couples TRBV5-1 to TRBJ2-7; TRBD2 is a possible D gene (5 bases). This receptor was obtained from an adult in good health. The starting material was peripheral blood, obtained on day 0 of AZD1222 vaccination. CDR3 in DNA: TGCGCCAGCAGCTCCCCCACCGAAGGACTTTACACATACCACGAGCAGTACTTC. Translated: CASSSPTEGLYTYHEQYF.